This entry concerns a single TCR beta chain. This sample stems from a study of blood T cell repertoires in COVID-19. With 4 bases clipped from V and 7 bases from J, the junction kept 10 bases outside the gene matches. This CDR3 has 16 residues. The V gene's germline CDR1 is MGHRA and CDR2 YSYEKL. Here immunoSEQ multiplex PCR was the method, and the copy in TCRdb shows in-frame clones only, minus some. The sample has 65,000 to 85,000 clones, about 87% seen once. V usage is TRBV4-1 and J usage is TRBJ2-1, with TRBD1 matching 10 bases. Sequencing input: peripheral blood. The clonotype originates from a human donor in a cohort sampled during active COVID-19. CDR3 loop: CASSLRDRGITNEQFF. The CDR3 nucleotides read TGCGCCAGCAGCCTCAGGGACAGGGGAATTACAAATGAGCAGTTCTTC.